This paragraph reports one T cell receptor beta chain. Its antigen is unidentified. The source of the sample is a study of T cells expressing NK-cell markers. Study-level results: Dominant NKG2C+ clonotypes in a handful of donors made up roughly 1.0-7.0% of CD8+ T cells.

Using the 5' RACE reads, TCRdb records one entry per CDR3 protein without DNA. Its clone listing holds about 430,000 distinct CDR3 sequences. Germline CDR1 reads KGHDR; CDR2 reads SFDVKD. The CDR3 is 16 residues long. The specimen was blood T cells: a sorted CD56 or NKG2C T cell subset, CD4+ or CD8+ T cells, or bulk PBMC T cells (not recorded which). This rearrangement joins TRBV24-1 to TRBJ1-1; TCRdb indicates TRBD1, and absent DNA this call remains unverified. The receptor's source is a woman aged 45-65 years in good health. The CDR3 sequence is CATSDHSGTGNTEAFF.